This T cell receptor beta chain stems from a study of vaccination and CD4 T cells after COVID-19. Study-level information: At a median approximately 76 days (range 14 to 241) after dose two, post-vaccine samples were obtained.

For this clonotype: No antigen is known for it.

Study results and caveats: The study examined relatively few convalescent patients and included no early post-infection timepoints. The rise in median SARS-CoV-2-reactive clonotypes, from around 20 to 38, was not significant. With convalescent patients, a median roughly 83% of reactive clones emerged solely after vaccination.

Trimming shortened V by 6 bases and J by 0 bases, and 11 bases separated the two germline ends. Per the germline V gene, CDR1 is DFQATT and CDR2 is SNEGSKA (reference sequence). CDR3 length equals 13 residues. TCRdb re-analysed the PCR reads in MiXCR, keeping a single row per CDR3 protein. Found here are roughly 15,000 distinct CDR3 sequences, about 70% of them singletons; the top ten hold about 1.1%. The TCR originated in a human donor who had recovered from COVID-19. The rearrangement uses TRBV20-1 and TRBJ1-1, with D tentatively TRBD1 (5 bases). The sequencing here drew on CD4+ T cells from blood, taken after SARS-CoV-2 vaccination. The CDR3 nucleotides read TGCAGTGCACGACAGCCGCTGAACACTGAAGCTTTCTTT. Protein sequence: CSARQPLNTEAFF.